These 4 T cell receptor beta chains originate from one sample sequenced in a study of OX40 agonist ivuxolimab in advanced cancers. Some clones are missing from TCRdb's copy, which holds only in-frame ones; the method was immunoSEQ multiplex PCR. The sample lists tens of thousands of clones, about 85% seen once, with around 3.7% in the top ten. The input for sequencing was CD4+ or CD8+ T cells sorted from blood, taken in a trial of the OX40 agonist ivuxolimab. These receptors were collected from an adult with an advanced solid tumor such as melanoma, head and neck, liver or kidney cancer.

J is TRBJ2-1 and V is TRBV18; TRBD1 is a possible D gene (6 bases). The CDR3 has 17 residues. The V and J ends lost 2 bases and 10 bases respectively, with 24 bases between them. Germline loops: CDR1 KGHSH, CDR2 LQKENI. CDR3 loop: CASSPMTGRSFRGEQFF. CDR3 DNA: TGTGCCAGCTCACCAATGACAGGTCGGTCCTTCAGAGGGGAGCAGTTCTTC.

In its sample, this clone was seen once. The V call is TRBV29-1, the J call TRBJ2-7; 9 bases line up with TRBD1. The V and J ends lost 8 bases and 7 bases, in that order; junction bases with no gene match: 15. CDR1 is SQVTM, CDR2 ANQGSEA, per germline. The CDR3 extends over 14 amino acids. CDR3 DNA: TGCAGCCTCCGCCGGGACAGGGAGTCGGGAGAGCAGTACTTC. Amino acid sequence: CSLRRDRESGEQYF.

The chain links TRBV7-2 to TRBJ2-2; maybe TRBD1 (6 bases). Between the trimmed V and J ends, which lost 6 bases and 0 bases, there was a span of 11 bases. CDR1 SGHTA and CDR2 FQGNSA come from the germline V gene. The length of the CDR3 is 15 residues. The CDR3 reads CASRGQPTNTGELFF. The CDR3 DNA is TGTGCCAGCAGAGGACAGCCGACGAACACCGGGGAGCTGTTTTTT.

J is TRBJ1-1 and V is TRBV30; 10 bases agree with TRBD1. The CDR3 has 16 residues. From germline, CDR1 is GTSNPN and CDR2 SVGIG (reference sequence). V dropped 1 base and J dropped 5; count of bases not matched to a gene: 10. CDR3 sequence reads: CAWSARDRGVWTEAFF. The CDR3 DNA is TGTGCCTGGAGTGCCCGGGACAGGGGAGTTTGGACTGAAGCTTTCTTT.